Listed below are T cell receptor beta chains from one sample, sequenced in a study of post-analysis software for immune sequencing data. TCRdb reanalysed the PCR reads using MiXCR and keeps one entry per CDR3 protein. The table lists some 700,000 distinct CDR3 sequences, around 60% of them singletons. The source material was blood. These TCRs come from a girl aged 2 to 9 with multiple sclerosis. Each CDR3 is given with its conserved first and last residue.

j_call v_call cdr3_aa
TRBJ2-2 TRBV29-1 CSVEQQTGELFF
TRBJ2-3 TRBV6-6 CASSCRPGLGSTDTQYF
TRBJ2-3 TRBV5-1 CASSPQGGTDTQYF
TRBJ2-5 TRBV6-6 CASSPDGARQETQYF
- TRBV29-1 CSVIRQGSYNEQYF
TRBJ2-3 TRBV12-3/TRBV12-4 CASSLDRGGTTDTQYF
TRBJ1-5 TRBV30 CAWSVQSNQPQHF
- TRBV2 CASREGPYEQYF
TRBJ2-1 TRBV10-3 CAISGLGSGRSYNEQFF
TRBJ2-5 TRBV11-2 CASSVTFGGETQYF
TRBJ2-1 TRBV20-1 CSASGLAGSNEQFF
TRBJ1-2 TRBV10-3 CAINRGKYGYTF
TRBJ2-2 TRBV12-3/TRBV12-4 CASSAMGAGELFF
TRBJ2-1 TRBV20-1 CSATYTGTSGMSSYNEQFF
TRBJ1-2 TRBV11-2 CASSFTSQGSYYGYTF
TRBJ2-2 TRBV10-3 CATQNTGKRFF